This T cell receptor beta chain was sequenced for a study of cytomegalovirus exposure and HLA in healthy donors. Both 60 Vbeta primers and 13 Jbeta primers went into the PCR. Sequencing used immunoSEQ multiplex PCR; TCRdb keeps in-frame clones, though not all of them. The sample lists approximately 140,000 clones, roughly 77% occurring once. The sequencing input was PBMCs. This clonotype was sampled from a human donor in good health.

The CDR3 spells CATSRDLIGTGELFF. The CDR3 nucleotides are TGTGCCACCAGCAGAGATCTCATCGGCACCGGGGAGCTGTTTTTT. The V gene is TRBV15, the J gene TRBJ2-2; unclear D gene. Trimming removed 0 bases at V and 4 bases at J, with 9 bases between. The CDR3 is made up of 15 amino acids. Looked up from germline, CDR1 is LNHNV and CDR2 is YYDKDF (reference sequence). Full variable domain (missing parts from reference TRBV15 and TRBJ2-2): DAMVIQNPRYQVTQFGKPVTLSCSQTLNHNVMYWYQQKSSQAPKLLFHYYDKDFNNEADTPDNFQSRRPNTSFCFLDIRSPGLGDTAMYLCATSRDLIGTGELFFGEGSRLTVL.